Shown below are 19 T cell receptor beta chains from a single sample sequenced in a study of OX40 agonist ivuxolimab in advanced cancers. The library was obtained by the immunoSEQ multiplex PCR assay. This is the immuneACCESS table as TCRdb keeps it, with only in-frame sequences that have V and J called. A part of the clones is gone; compared with another copy, unresolved V genes explain less than half, and the rest is unexplained. Counted in this sample were some 97,000 clones; less than 95% of them appeared once. The leading ten clones occupy around 0.31% of the sample. Sequencing used CD4+ or CD8+ T cells sorted from blood, obtained in a trial of the OX40 agonist ivuxolimab. These receptors were taken from an adult with an advanced solid tumor such as melanoma, head and neck, liver or kidney cancer.

This clone has more than one count but fewer than ten. The gene calls are TRBV5-1 and TRBJ2-7; D remains unclear. The CDR3 covers 13 residues. Germline CDR1 is SGHRS and CDR2 is YFSETQ. The ends were cut back, 2 bases at V and 5 bases at J, with 11 bases in the middle. CDR3 nucleotides: TGCGCCAGCAGCTTTTCAAAAGCTAACGAGCAGTACTTC. Residues: CASSFSKANEQYF.

The chain links TRBV18 to TRBJ2-3, with D hard to call. The V end lost 3 bases, the J end lost 6 bases, and 13 bases lay between the germline ends. Germline lookup yields CDR1 KGHSH and CDR2 LQKENI. The CDR3 loop spans 14 amino acids. CDR3 residues: CASSPRELTDTQYF. The CDR3 nucleotides are TGTGCCAGCTCACCGCGAGAGCTAACGGATACGCAGTATTTT.

The chain couples TRBV19 to TRBJ2-1; the D is unclear. Germline V gene data show CDR1 as LNHDA and CDR2 as SQIVND (reference sequence). The germline V and J ends were trimmed by 3 bases and 6 bases, with 3 bases remaining between them. There are 11 residues in the CDR3. Here the CDR3 DNA reads TGTGCCAGTAGTATCTTCAATGAGCAGTTCTTC. Protein sequence: CASSIFNEQFF.

This rearrangement joins TRBV7-3 to TRBJ2-1; a weak D match, TRBD1 (6 bases). Germline CDR1 SGHTA, CDR2 FQGTGA. V lost 3 bases, J lost 0 bases, and 9 bases lay in between. The CDR3 sequence is 15 residues long. CDR3 coding DNA: TGTGCCAGCAGCTTGCAGGGGAGCTCCTACAATGAGCAGTTCTTC. Its translation is CASSLQGSSYNEQFF.

V usage is TRBV5-1 and J usage is TRBJ2-1, with unresolved D. The ends were cut back, 4 bases at V and 0 bases at J, with 11 bases in the middle. CDR3 length: 15 amino acids. Germline CDR1 and CDR2: SGHRS and YFSETQ. CDR3 in DNA: TGCGCCAGCAGCAGTACCTATTCCTCCTACAATGAGCAGTTCTTC. The encoded protein is CASSSTYSSYNEQFF.

The rearrangement links TRBV6-5 to TRBJ1-2; 7 bases align to TRBD1. The CDR3 length is 13 residues. Unmatched junction bases numbered 6, after V lost 6 bases and J lost 5 bases. Germline V gene sequence: CDR1 MNHEY, CDR2 SVGAGI. CDR3 nucleotide sequence: TGTGCCAGCAGCATGACAGGGAAGTATGGCTACACCTTC. Encoded protein: CASSMTGKYGYTF.

The V gene is TRBV19, the J gene TRBJ2-2, with 14 bases fitting TRBD2. The CDR3 runs 15 residues. CDR1 is LNHDA, CDR2 SQIVND, per germline (reference sequence). Trimming at V came to 7 bases and at J to 6 bases, leaving 4 bases not matched to a gene. The DNA of the CDR3 is TGTGCCAGTATGGGGACTAGCGGGAGTTCCGGGGAGCTGTTTTTT. It yields the protein CASMGTSGSSGELFF.

The rearrangement links TRBV4-2 to TRBJ1-2; D unclear. This CDR3 spans 16 amino acids. CDR1 and CDR2 (germline): LGHNA, YNFKEQ. V lost 1 base to trimming and J lost 3 bases, with 15 bases between them. The CDR3 DNA reads as TGTGCCAGCAGCCAAGTGGAAGGAGCAGACGACTATGGCTACACCTTC. Translated: CASSQVEGADDYGYTF.

The chain has TRBV6-6 and TRBJ2-1; D remains unclear. CDR1 is MNHNY, CDR2 SVGAGI, per germline (reference sequence). The CDR3 consists of 14 residues. V was trimmed by 0 bases and J by 8 bases, leaving 11 bases between them. CDR3 amino acids: CASSYSAPWDEQFF. The CDR3 bases are TGTGCCAGCAGTTACTCTGCCCCGTGGGATGAGCAGTTCTTC.

This chain uses TRBV11-2 with TRBJ2-5; D unclear. CDR1 and CDR2 from the germline V gene are SGHAT and FQNNGV. The CDR3 sequence is 14 residues long. V lost 2 bases and J 5 bases, leaving 12 bases between the germline ends. The chain's CDR3 is CASSLFGVLETQYF. CDR3 bases: TGTGCCAGCAGCTTATTTGGGGTGTTGGAGACCCAGTACTTC. Full variable domain (missing parts from reference TRBV11-2 and TRBJ2-5): EAGVAQSPRYKIIEKRQSVAFWCNPISGHATLYWYQQILGQGPKLLIQFQNNGVVDDSQLPKDRFSAERLKGVDSTLKIQPAKLEDSAVYLCASSLFGVLETQYFGPGTRLLVL.

The rearrangement joins TRBV28 to TRBJ2-5; TRBD1 might be the D (6 bases). The end of the DNA fits TRBJ2-7 better, so the J call may be wrong. This CDR3 has 13 amino acids. Germline V gene sequence: CDR1 MDHEN, CDR2 SYDVKM. The CDR3 spells CASSSRQVYEQYF. The CDR3 DNA sequence: TGTGCCAGCAGTTCCAGACAGGTATACGAGCAGTACTTC.

V is TRBV5-1 and J is TRBJ2-2; 8 bases align to TRBD2. J was trimmed by 5 bases and V by 2 bases; bases with no gene match: 11. Germline V gene sequence: CDR1 SGHRS, CDR2 YFSETQ. The CDR3 has 17 amino acids. In DNA form, the CDR3 reads TGCGCCAGCAGCTTTTCGGGAGGGCGAAGTTTAACCGGGGAGCTGTTTTTT. As protein: CASSFSGGRSLTGELFF.

The chain uses TRBV6-5 and TRBJ1-3, with D tentatively TRBD1 (5 bases). V gave up 1 base and J gave up 2 bases, with 9 bases separating them. Germline assignment: CDR1 MNHEY and CDR2 SVGAGI. This CDR3 is 15 amino acids long. CDR3 sequence reads: CASSYFGGTGNTIYF. DNA of the CDR3: TGTGCCAGCAGTTACTTTGGGGGGACTGGAAACACCATATATTTT.

The rearrangement uses TRBV27 and TRBJ1-6, with D unclear. The germline CDR1 and CDR2 sequences are MNHEY and SMNVEV (reference sequence). The CDR3 is 12 residues long. Trimming shortened V by 4 bases and J by 9 bases, and 7 bases separated the two germline ends. In DNA, the CDR3 is TGTGCCAGCAGTTCGGTTGGTTCACCCCTCCACTTT. The encoded protein is CASSSVGSPLHF.

This clone occurred once. The V and J genes are TRBV5-1 and TRBJ2-7; 10 nucleotides align to TRBD2. V gave up 3 bases and J gave up 2 bases; unmatched junction bases: 2. Germline V gene lookup returns CDR1 SGHRS and CDR2 YFSETQ. CDR3 length: 14 residues. CDR3 DNA sequence: TGCGCCAGCAGCTCCCTAGCGGGGGCCTACGAGCAGTACTTC. Translating it yields CASSSLAGAYEQYF.

This clone has only a few counts. The genes are TRBV10-3 and TRBJ2-3; 11 bases are shared with TRBD2. CDR3 length: 15 amino acids. Per germline, CDR1 ENHRY and CDR2 SYGVKD. J lost 6 bases, V lost 2 bases, and 4 bases had no gene match. CDR3 sequence reads: CAISEGVAGGDTQYF. DNA of the CDR3: TGTGCCATCAGTGAGGGGGTAGCGGGAGGGGATACGCAGTATTTT.

This chain joins TRBV6-1 and TRBJ2-1, with TRBD1 matching 9 bases. V was clipped by 7 bases and J by 2 bases; unmatched bases: 6. Germline V CDR1 and CDR2: MNHNS, SASEGT. The CDR3 contains 15 residues. CDR3 loop: CASNPDRGAYNEQFF. CDR3 DNA sequence: TGTGCCAGCAACCCCGACAGGGGGGCCTACAATGAGCAGTTCTTC.

In nucleotides, the CDR3 is TGTGCCAGCAGCCCTGTAGCGGGTGCGCAGTATTTT. This codes for CASSPVAGAQYF. The J gene is TRBJ2-3, the V gene TRBV13; 7 bases agree with TRBD2. V shed 5 bases and J 10 bases; nucleotides not matched to a gene: 6. The CDR3 spans 12 residues. CDR1 is PRHDT and CDR2 is FYEKMQ in the germline V gene (reference sequence).

The rearrangement uses TRBV6-5 and TRBJ1-6; 8 bases match TRBD1. CDR3 length: 16 residues. Germline V gives CDR1 MNHEY, CDR2 SVGAGI. The J segment lost 10 bases and the V segment lost 2 bases, leaving 10 bases of the junction unmatched. The CDR3 loop is CASSYQTGVRGSPLHF. Here the CDR3 DNA reads TGTGCCAGCAGTTACCAGACAGGGGTTAGAGGATCACCCCTCCACTTT.